What follows are 11 T cell receptor beta chains derived from one specimen sequenced in a study of T cell responses to AZD1222 COVID-19 vaccine. This table comes from immunoSEQ multiplex PCR, and its TCRdb copy is limited to in-frame clones, with some not included. The sample gives roughly 140,000 clones, approximately 89% of which show up once; about 15% is in the top ten. The sequencing used peripheral blood, collected on day 0 of AZD1222 vaccination. Source of these receptors: an adult in good health.

The chain combines TRBV10-2 with TRBJ2-1; weak D call: TRBD1 (6 bases). The ends were cut back, 5 bases at V and 8 bases at J, with 10 bases in the middle. Germline V lookup: CDR1 WSHSY, CDR2 SAAADI. The CDR3 runs to 12 residues. The CDR3 coding sequence is TGCGCCAGCAGTCCACAGGGCTATGAGCAGTTCTTC. This codes for CASSPQGYEQFF.

J is TRBJ2-1 and V is TRBV10-3; D remains unclear. V was trimmed by 10 bases and J by 4 bases, leaving 14 bases between them. Germline V gives CDR1 ENHRY, CDR2 SYGVKD. CDR3 length: 13 residues. Here the CDR3 DNA reads TGTGCCACGACGGAAACTATTTACAATGAGCAGTTCTTC. This translates into CATTETIYNEQFF.

This chain connects TRBV3-1 (or the pseudogene TRBV3-2) to TRBJ1-1, with 8 bases matching TRBD1. The J segment lost 1 base and the V segment lost 4 bases, leaving 5 bases of the junction unmatched. This CDR3 has 15 amino acids. Germline V lookup: CDR1 LGHDT, CDR2 YNNKEL (reference sequence). CDR3 nucleotides: TGTGCCAGCAGCCCCTACAGGGGGAGGAACACTGAAGCTTTCTTT. Its translation: CASSPYRGRNTEAFF.

The rearrangement uses TRBV4-2 and TRBJ1-3; D call uncertain. The CDR3 is made up of 14 amino acids. V dropped 6 bases and J dropped 0 bases, with 9 bases sitting between them. CDR1 is LGHNA and CDR2 is YNFKEQ in the germline V gene. The CDR3 DNA sequence: TGTGCCAGCAGGCGAGAGGTCTCTGGAAACACCATATATTTT. The encoded protein is CASRREVSGNTIYF.

This chain links TRBV5-1 with TRBJ1-2, with D unclear. Trimming shortened V by 4 bases and J by 6 bases, and 16 bases separated the two germline ends. The germline gives CDR1 SGHRS, CDR2 YFSETQ. This CDR3 spans 14 amino acids. CDR3 nucleotides: TGCGCCAGCAGCCCCGAGTCTGGTTTTAATGGCTACACCTTC. Translating gives CASSPESGFNGYTF.

The gene calls are TRBV7-9 and TRBJ1-1; 7 bases match TRBD1. The germline V gene has CDR1 SEHNR and CDR2 FQNEAQ (reference sequence). The CDR3 is 15 residues long. After removal of 5 bases from V and 5 bases from J, the junction contained 11 bases not matched to a gene. The CDR3 sequence: CASSPRRTGRTEAFF. For the CDR3, the DNA is TGTGCCAGCAGCCCCAGACGGACAGGCAGGACTGAAGCTTTCTTT.

The genes are TRBV4-1 and TRBJ2-1, with unresolved D. The length of the CDR3 is 12 residues. Germline V gives CDR1 MGHRA, CDR2 YSYEKL. Trimming cost V 5 bases and J 4 bases, with 6 bases left between them. The chain's CDR3 is CASSDRYNEQFF. The CDR3 DNA reads as TGCGCCAGCAGCGACCGATACAATGAGCAGTTCTTC.

CDR3 in amino acids: CASSLNSPLHF. The CDR3 nucleotides read TGTGCCAGCAGCTTAAATTCACCCCTCCACTTT. The V and J genes are TRBV5-6 and TRBJ1-6; no clear D. Deletions cut 2 bases from V and 7 bases from J, with 1 base between. The length of the CDR3 is 11 residues. Germline-derived CDR1 and CDR2 are SGHDT and YYEEEE.

This sequence joins TRBV5-1 and TRBJ2-7; 9 nucleotides match TRBD2. The CDR3 has 14 amino acids. V lost 4 bases to trimming and J lost 2 bases; unmatched junction nucleotides: 4. Germline CDR1 SGHRS, CDR2 YFSETQ. For the CDR3, the DNA is TGCGCCAGCAGCGGACTAGCGCTTACCTACGAGCAGTACTTC. It translates to CASSGLALTYEQYF.

J is TRBJ1-1 and V is TRBV15; D is unresolved. V lost 8 bases to trimming and J lost 0 bases, with 13 bases between them. In germline, CDR1 is LNHNV, CDR2 YYDKDF (reference sequence). This CDR3 has 14 amino acids. CDR3 coding DNA: TGTGCCACCCTTAATGGGGAGATGAACACTGAAGCTTTCTTT. Translated, it gives CATLNGEMNTEAFF.

The chain uses TRBV28 and TRBJ1-2; D is unclear. V lost 4 bases, J lost 1 base, and 13 bases lay in between. The germline gives CDR1 MDHEN, CDR2 SYDVKM. The CDR3 spans 15 residues. The CDR3 reads CASSSQEILNYGYTF. CDR3 bases: TGTGCCAGCAGTTCTCAGGAGATCCTTAACTATGGCTACACCTTC.